This T cell receptor beta chain was captured in a study of CD8+ T cells in alopecia areata listed by TCRdb under 2018. Background on the whole study: To study T cell clonal expansion in alopecia areata, the researchers applied high-throughput TCRbeta sequencing to both the C3H/HeJ mouse model and human patients. RNA was extracted with the PAXgene miRNA kit for fixed scalp, the miRNeasy kit for PBMCs, and the RNeasy kit for mouse skin. Scalp clonality was compared among normal scalp (n=4), patchy alopecia areata scalp (n=8), and alopecia totalis/universalis scalp (n=8). Scalp tissue and sorted CD4+ and CD8+ peripheral blood T cells from patchy and totalis/universalis alopecia areata patients and from healthy controls were covered by human TCRbeta sequencing. TCRbeta CDR3 regions were amplified by immunoSEQ multiplex PCR using 35 Vbeta forward and 13 Jbeta reverse primers. Summary of the overall study and its limitations: Higher clonality and more expanded CD8+ clones were observed in lesional scalp than in normal scalp, particularly in alopecia totalis/universalis, a finding suggestive of antigenic drive. Unlike mouse skin, where gammadelta T cells dominate, normal human skin contains resident alphabeta T cells that get sequenced too, which complicates analysis of the scalp TCR repertoire. TCR sequences shared between patients were less clear than in mice, possibly partly because of HLA diversity in the patient population.

There are 14 amino acids in the CDR3, from cysteine to phenylalanine inclusive. Only the CDR3 DNA stays, 42 bases, in frame from base 1. The germline V gene sets CDR1 to SQVTM and CDR2 to ANQGSEA. The trim is 2 bases for V and 4 bases for J, with a gap of 14 bases between the germline ends. PBMCs were separated by density centrifugation and stained for CD3, CD4 and CD8, after which CD4+ and CD8+ T cells were sorted on a FACSAria. Scalp biopsies and blood samples were provided by unaffected controls. Library construction relied on the immunoSEQ multiplex PCR assay. RNA was extracted from all samples and reverse transcribed into cDNA as template for TCR sequencing. First-strand cDNA was synthesized with SuperScript III using a 2:1 mix of oligo-dT and random hexamers. A synthetic immune receptor repertoire was used to measure amplification bias, and any remaining bias was corrected computationally. Processing in the source paper ran as follows. Raw reads were preprocessed to remove errors, and CDR3 was defined according to IMGT conventions as the region from the conserved cysteine to phenylalanine. To get clonality, Shannon entropy was normalized by log2 of the number of productive unique TCRs and the result was subtracted from 1. CD4 or CD8 identity of scalp clones was inferred by cross-referencing scalp TCRbeta sequences with sorted blood CD4 and CD8 repertoires. TCRdb mirrors the immuneACCESS table, restricted to in-frame sequences. Some clones are absent from its copies; in checked studies, under half trace to an unresolved V gene, and the reason for the others is unknown. V and J calls and clone size are as listed in that table; D and trimming were resolved from the DNA. Counted in this sample were about 150,000 clones; 55% of them appeared once. In total, the top ten clones hold about 4.9% of the sample.

For this clone: Its antigen is unknown. The sample holds no much larger clone one base away, and base qualities are not on file.

The material sequenced was CD4+ T cells sorted from blood. Recombination connected TRBV29-1 to TRBJ1-1; possibly the D gene is TRBD1, per 5 matching bases. The origin of this receptor is a human donor in good health. CDR3 reads: CSVESSGVGTEAFF. The nucleotides read TGCAGCGTTGAATCGTCGGGGGTGGGCACTGAAGCTTTCTTT. Beyond the CDR3, the reference TRBV29-1 and TRBJ1-1 genes provide the residues; the full variable domain reads: SAVISQKPSRDICQRGTSLTIQCQVDSQVTMMFWYRQQPGQSLTLIATANQGSEATYESGFVIDKFPISRPNLTFSTLTVSNMSPEDSSIYLCSVESSGVGTEAFFGQGTRLTVV.